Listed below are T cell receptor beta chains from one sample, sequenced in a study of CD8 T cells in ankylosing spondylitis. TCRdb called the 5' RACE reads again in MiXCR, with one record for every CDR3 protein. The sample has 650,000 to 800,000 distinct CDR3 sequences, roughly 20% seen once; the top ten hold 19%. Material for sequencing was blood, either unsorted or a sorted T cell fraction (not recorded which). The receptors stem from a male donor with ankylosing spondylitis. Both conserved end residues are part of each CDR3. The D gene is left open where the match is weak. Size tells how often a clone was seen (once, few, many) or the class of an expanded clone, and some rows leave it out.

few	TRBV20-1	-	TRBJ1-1	TGCAGTGCTAGAGATCTCGGCACCCGTTACACTGAAGCTTTCTTT	CSARDLGTRYTEAFF
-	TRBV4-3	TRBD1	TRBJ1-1	TGCGCCAGCAGCCAAGGCGCTCCGGGACAGATAAAGAACACTGAAGCTTTCTTT	CASSQGAPGQIKNTEAFF
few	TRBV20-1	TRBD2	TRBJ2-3	TGCAGTGCTCAACTAGCGGGAGTTCCAGATACGCAGTATTTT	CSAQLAGVPDTQYF
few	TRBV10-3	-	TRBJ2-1	TGTGCCATCACCCGCGGTAATGAGCAGTTCTTC	CAITRGNEQFF
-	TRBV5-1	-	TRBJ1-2	TGCGCCAGCAGCCTTCAGACAGGCTATGGCTACACCTTC	CASSLQTGYGYTF
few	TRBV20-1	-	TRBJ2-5	TGCAGTGCCGGACATCTAGCGAGAGACCCGGAAGAGACCCAGTACTTC	CSAGHLARDPEETQYF
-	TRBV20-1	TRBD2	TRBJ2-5	TGCAGTGCTATTGGCCTAGCGGGAATGGAGACCCAGTACTTC	CSAIGLAGMETQYF
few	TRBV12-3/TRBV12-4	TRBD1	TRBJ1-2	TGTGCCAGCAGCCCCTCGGGACAGACTAACTATGGCTACACCTTC	CASSPSGQTNYGYTF
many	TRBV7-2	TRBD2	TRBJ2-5	TGTGCCAGCAGCTTCGGACTAGCGGGCGAGACCCAGTACTTC	CASSFGLAGETQYF
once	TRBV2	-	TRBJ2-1	TGTGCCAGCAGTGAAGTGGCAGGGGATGAGCAGTTCTTC	CASSEVAGDEQFF
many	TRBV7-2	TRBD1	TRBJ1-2	TGTGCCAGCAGCTTAGGTCTGACAGGGAACTATGGCTACACCTTC	CASSLGLTGNYGYTF
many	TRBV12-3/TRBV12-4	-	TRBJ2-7	TGTGCCAGCAGTCTCGGGACCAGCTACGAGCAGTACTTC	CASSLGTSYEQYF
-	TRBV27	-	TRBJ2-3	TGTGCCAGCAGTCCCCACAGGGACACAGATACGCAGTATTTT	CASSPHRDTDTQYF
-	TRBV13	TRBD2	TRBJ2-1	TGTGCCAGCAGATCAGAGGAGGGGACTAGCCTTTTCAATGAGCAGTTCTTC	CASRSEEGTSLFNEQFF
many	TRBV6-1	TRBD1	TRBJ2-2	TGTGCCAGCAGCAAGAGGACAGGGAGGATGGTGGGGGAGCTGTTTTTT	CASSKRTGRMVGELFF
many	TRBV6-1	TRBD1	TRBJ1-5	TGTGCCAGCAGGAGGGACAGAGCAAGCAATCAGCCCCAGCATTTT	CASRRDRASNQPQHF
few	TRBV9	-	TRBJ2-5	TGTGCCAGCAGCGGGGCTCTCGGGGAGACCCAGTACTTC	CASSGALGETQYF
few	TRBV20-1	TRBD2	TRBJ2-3	TGCAGTGCTAGAGGGGGGACTAGCGGTTACACAGATACGCAGTATTTT	CSARGGTSGYTDTQYF
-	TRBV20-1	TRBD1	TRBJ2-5	TGCAGTGCTAGAGATGCAGGGACAGGACCTCGGGAGACCCAGTACTTC	CSARDAGTGPRETQYF
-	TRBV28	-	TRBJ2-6	TGTGCCAGCAGTTGGGGCGGGTCTGGGGCCAACGTCCTGACTTTC	CASSWGGSGANVLTF
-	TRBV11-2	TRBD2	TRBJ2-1	TGTGCCAGCAGCCCGACTAGCGGGAGTTTCAATGAGCAGTTCTTC	CASSPTSGSFNEQFF
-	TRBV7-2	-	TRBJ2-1	TGTGCCAGCAGCACCTTCGGGACACCCAACAATGAGCAGTTCTTC	CASSTFGTPNNEQFF
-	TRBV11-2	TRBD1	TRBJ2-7	TGTGCCAGCAGCCTCTTGACAGGGCAGTCAATGGACGAGCAGTACTTC	CASSLLTGQSMDEQYF
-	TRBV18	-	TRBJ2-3	TGTGCCAGCTCACCACCGCGCACTAGCTTAACAGATACGCAGTATTTT	CASSPPRTSLTDTQYF
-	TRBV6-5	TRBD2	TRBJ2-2	TGTGCCAGCAGTTACGCGACTAGCGGGAAGGGGGAGCTGTTTTTT	CASSYATSGKGELFF
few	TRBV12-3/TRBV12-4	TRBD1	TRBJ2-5	TGTGCCAGCAGTCCAAAGACAGGGGTAGAGACCCAGTACTTC	CASSPKTGVETQYF
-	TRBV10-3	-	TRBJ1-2	TGTGCCATCAGTGAGCCCCCGGGACGGGCAGGAGCTAACTATGGCTACACCTTC	CAISEPPGRAGANYGYTF
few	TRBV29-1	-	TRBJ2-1	TGCAGCGTGGAGGGACCGTACAATGAGCAGTTCTTC	CSVEGPYNEQFF
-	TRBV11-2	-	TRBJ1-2	TGTGCCAGCAGCGTACAGGTCAACCGGGGCTACACCTTC	CASSVQVNRGYTF
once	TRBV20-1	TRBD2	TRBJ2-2	TGCAGTGCCCCCCCGCTAGCGGGAGGTTACAGCACCGGGGAGCTGTTTTTT	CSAPPLAGGYSTGELFF
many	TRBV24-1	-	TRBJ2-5	TGTGCCACCAGAGGACACGCCGGGGAGACCCAGTACTTC	CATRGHAGETQYF
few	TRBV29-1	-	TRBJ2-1	TGCAGCGTTGAGGTGAGCGCTGGGCAGTTCTTC	CSVEVSAGQFF
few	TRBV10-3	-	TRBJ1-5	TGTGCCATCAGTGAGGCCAGCAAGAGGCCCCAGCATTTT	CAISEASKRPQHF
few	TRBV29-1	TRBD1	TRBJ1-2	TGCAGCGTAGAGGGGGCATCTGACTATGGCTACACCTTC	CSVEGASDYGYTF
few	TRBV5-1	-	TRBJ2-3	TGCGCCAGCAGCTTGGCCTTTGGGAGTGTGACAGATACGCAGTATTTT	CASSLAFGSVTDTQYF
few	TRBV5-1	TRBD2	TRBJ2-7	TGCGCCAGCAGCTTGGCCTCGGCGGGAGCTGGGTACGAGCAGTACTTC	CASSLASAGAGYEQYF
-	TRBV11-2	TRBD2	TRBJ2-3	TGTGCCAGCAGCTTAACCGGGACTAGCGGGGCTTATACGCAGTATTTT	CASSLTGTSGAYTQYF
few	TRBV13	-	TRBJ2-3	TGTGCCAGCAGCTTACGGGTGGGTGATACGCAGTATTTT	CASSLRVGDTQYF
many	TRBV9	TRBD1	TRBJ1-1	TGTGCCAGCAATTTACCATTTCTCCGTGGGACAGCAGACACTGAAGCTTTCTTT	CASNLPFLRGTADTEAFF
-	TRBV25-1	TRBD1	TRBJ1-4	TGTGCCAGCAGTGACGCGGGGACAGGTGGTGAAAAACTGTTTTTT	CASSDAGTGGEKLFF
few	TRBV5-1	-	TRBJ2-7	TGCGCCAGCAGCTTGGAGCCTACAGGGACCGAGCAGTACTTC	CASSLEPTGTEQYF
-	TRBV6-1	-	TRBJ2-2	TGTGCCAGCAGCCCAATTCGCACCGGGGAGCTGTTTTTT	CASSPIRTGELFF
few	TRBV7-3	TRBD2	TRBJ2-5	TGTGCCAGCAGCCCCAGCGGGGTTCAAGAGACCCAGTACTTC	CASSPSGVQETQYF
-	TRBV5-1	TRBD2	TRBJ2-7	TGCGCCAGCAGCTATGGGACTAGCGGGACCTCCTACGAGCAGTACTTC	CASSYGTSGTSYEQYF
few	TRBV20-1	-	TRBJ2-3	TGCAGTGCTAGAGACCCTAGCCGGAGAGCAGGGCGCAGCACAGATACGCAGTATTTT	CSARDPSRRAGRSTDTQYF
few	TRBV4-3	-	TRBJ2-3	TGCGCCAGCAGCCAAGTGGCTAGTCCAGATACGCAGTATTTT	CASSQVASPDTQYF
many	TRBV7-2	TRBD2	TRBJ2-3	TGTGCCAGCAGCTTACGGAGCGGGAGTGTAACAGATACGCAGTATTTT	CASSLRSGSVTDTQYF
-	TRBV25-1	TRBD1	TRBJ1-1	TGTGCCAGCAGTGACTCCCGACAGGGCGGATGGACTGAAGCTTTCTTT	CASSDSRQGGWTEAFF
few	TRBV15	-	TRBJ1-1	TGTGCCACCAGCCTACGACAGACTGAAGCTTTCTTT	CATSLRQTEAFF
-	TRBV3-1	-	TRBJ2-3	TGTGCCAGCAGCCTAACCGTGGGCGGAAGCACAGATACGCAGTATTTT	CASSLTVGGSTDTQYF
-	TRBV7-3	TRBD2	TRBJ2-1	TGTGCCAGCAGCCGGGAAGCGGGGGGCTATAGCTCCTACAATGAGCAGTTCTTC	CASSREAGGYSSYNEQFF
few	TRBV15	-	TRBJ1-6	TGTGCCACCAGCAGAGAGCAGGGATGGAATTCACCCCTCCACTTT	CATSREQGWNSPLHF
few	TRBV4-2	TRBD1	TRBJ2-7	TGTGCCAGCAGCCAAGTAAAGACGACAGGGATGTACGAGCAGTACTTC	CASSQVKTTGMYEQYF